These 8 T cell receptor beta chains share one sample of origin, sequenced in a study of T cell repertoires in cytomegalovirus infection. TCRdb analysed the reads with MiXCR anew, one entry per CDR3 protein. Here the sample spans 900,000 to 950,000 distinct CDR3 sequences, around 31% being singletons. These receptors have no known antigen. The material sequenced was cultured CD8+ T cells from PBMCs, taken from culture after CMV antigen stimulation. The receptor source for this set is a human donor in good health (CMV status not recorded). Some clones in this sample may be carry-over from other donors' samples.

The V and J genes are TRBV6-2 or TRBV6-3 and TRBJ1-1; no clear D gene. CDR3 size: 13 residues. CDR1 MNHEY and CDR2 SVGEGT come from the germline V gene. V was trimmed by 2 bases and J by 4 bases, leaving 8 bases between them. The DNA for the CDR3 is TGTGCCAGCAGTTACATCGGCTCCACTGAAGCTTTCTTT. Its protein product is CASSYIGSTEAFF.

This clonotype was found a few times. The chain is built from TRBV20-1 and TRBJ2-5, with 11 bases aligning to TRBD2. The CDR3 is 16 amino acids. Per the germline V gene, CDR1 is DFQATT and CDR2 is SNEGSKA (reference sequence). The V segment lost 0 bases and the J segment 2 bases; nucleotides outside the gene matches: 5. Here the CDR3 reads CSARDFLAGGQETQYF. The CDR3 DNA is TGCAGTGCTAGAGATTTTTTAGCGGGGGGGCAAGAGACCCAGTACTTC.

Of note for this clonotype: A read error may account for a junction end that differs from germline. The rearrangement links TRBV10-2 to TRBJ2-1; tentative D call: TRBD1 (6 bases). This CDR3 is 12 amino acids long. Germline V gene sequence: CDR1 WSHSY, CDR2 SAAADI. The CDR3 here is CASSTGYNGQFF. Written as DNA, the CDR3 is TGCGCCAGCAGTACAGGGTACAATGGGCAGTTCTTC.

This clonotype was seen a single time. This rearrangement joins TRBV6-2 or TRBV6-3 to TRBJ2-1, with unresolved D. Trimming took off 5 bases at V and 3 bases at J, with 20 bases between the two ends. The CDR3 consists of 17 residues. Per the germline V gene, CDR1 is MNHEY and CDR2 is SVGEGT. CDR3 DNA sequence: TGTGCCAGCAGTGAGCCTTTTGAGGCCCTATTCTACAATGAGCAGTTCTTC. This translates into CASSEPFEALFYNEQFF.

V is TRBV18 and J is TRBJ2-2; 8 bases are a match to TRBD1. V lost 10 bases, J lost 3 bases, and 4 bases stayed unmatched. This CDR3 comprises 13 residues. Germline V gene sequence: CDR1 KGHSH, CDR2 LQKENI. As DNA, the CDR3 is TGTGCCATCCCGACAGGGGACACCGGGGAGCTGTTTTTT. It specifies CAIPTGDTGELFF.

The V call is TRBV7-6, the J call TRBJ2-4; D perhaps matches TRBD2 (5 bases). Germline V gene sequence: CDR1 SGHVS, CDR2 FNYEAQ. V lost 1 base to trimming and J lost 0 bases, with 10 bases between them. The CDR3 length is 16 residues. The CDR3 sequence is CASSLEAGGAKNIQYF. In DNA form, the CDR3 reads TGTGCCAGCAGCTTAGAGGCAGGAGGAGCCAAAAACATTCAGTACTTC. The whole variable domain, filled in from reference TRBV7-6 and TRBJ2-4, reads GAGVSQSPRYKVTKRGQDVALRCDPISGHVSLYWYRQALGQGPEFLTYFNYEAQQDKSGLPNDRFSAERPEGSISTLTIQRTEQRDSAMYRCASSLEAGGAKNIQYFGAGTRLSVL.

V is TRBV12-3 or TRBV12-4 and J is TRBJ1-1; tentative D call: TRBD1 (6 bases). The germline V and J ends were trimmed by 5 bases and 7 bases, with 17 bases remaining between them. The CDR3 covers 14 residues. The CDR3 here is CASSPYGGLDEAFF. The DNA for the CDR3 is TGTGCCAGCAGTCCCTATGGGGGGCTAGATGAAGCTTTCTTT.

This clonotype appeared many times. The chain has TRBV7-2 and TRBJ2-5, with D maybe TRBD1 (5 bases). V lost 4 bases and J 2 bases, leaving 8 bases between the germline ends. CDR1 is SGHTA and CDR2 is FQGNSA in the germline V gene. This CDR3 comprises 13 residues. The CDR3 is CASSWGSQETQYF. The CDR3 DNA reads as TGTGCCAGCAGCTGGGGCTCTCAAGAGACCCAGTACTTC.